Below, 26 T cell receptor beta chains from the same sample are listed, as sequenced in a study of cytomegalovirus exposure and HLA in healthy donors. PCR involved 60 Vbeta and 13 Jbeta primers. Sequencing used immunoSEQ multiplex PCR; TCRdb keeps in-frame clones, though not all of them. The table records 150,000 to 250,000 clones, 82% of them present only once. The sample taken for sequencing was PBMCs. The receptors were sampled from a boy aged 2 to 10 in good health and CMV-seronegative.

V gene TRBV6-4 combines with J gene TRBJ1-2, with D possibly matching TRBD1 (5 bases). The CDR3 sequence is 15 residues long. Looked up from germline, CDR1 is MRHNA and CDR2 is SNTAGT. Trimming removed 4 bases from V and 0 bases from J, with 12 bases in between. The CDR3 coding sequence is TGTGCCAGCAGTGTGACAGCCTCTTCTAACTATGGCTACACCTTC. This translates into CASSVTASSNYGYTF.

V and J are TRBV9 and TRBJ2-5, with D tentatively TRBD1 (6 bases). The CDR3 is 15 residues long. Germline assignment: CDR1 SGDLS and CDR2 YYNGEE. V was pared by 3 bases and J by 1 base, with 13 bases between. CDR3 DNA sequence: TGTGCCAGCAGCGCCGTCGGGACAATCCAAGAGACCCAGTACTTC. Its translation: CASSAVGTIQETQYF.

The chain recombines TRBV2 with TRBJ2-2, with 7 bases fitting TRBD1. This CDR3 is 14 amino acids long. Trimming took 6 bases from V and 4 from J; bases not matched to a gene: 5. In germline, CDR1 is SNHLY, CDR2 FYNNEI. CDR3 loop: CASRDRVGTGELFF. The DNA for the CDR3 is TGTGCCAGCAGAGACAGGGTTGGCACCGGGGAGCTGTTTTTT.

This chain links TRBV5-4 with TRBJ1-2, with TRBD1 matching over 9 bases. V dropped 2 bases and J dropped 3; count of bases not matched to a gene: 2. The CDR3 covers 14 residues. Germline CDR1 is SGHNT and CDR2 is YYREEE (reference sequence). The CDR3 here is CASSLQGADYGYTF. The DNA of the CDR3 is TGTGCCAGCAGCTTACAGGGGGCTGACTATGGCTACACCTTC.

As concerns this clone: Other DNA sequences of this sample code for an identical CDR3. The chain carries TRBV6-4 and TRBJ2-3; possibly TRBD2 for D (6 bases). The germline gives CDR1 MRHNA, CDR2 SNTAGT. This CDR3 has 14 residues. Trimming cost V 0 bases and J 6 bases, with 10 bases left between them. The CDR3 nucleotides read TGTGCCAGCAGTGACTCGGGGGGTAGGGATACGCAGTATTTT. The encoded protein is CASSDSGGRDTQYF.

CDR3 protein: CASRQYNEQFF. The DNA for the CDR3 is TGTGCCAGCAGACAGTACAATGAGCAGTTCTTC. The V and J genes are TRBV7-2 and TRBJ2-1; unclear D gene. Germline V gene sequence: CDR1 SGHTA, CDR2 FQGNSA. The CDR3 runs to 11 residues. V lost 6 bases, J lost 4 bases, and 4 bases lay in between.

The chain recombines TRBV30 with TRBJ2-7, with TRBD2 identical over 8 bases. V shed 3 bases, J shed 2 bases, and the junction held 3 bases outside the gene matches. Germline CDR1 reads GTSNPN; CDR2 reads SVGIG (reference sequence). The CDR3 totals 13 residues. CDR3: CAWRRGATYEQYF. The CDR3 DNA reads TGTGCCTGGAGGCGGGGGGCCACCTACGAGCAGTACTTC.

The CDR3 is CASSLRDRGGNEQFF. CDR3 sequence (DNA): TGTGCCAGCAGTCTCCGGGACAGGGGGGGCAATGAGCAGTTCTTC. The chain links TRBV2 to TRBJ2-1; 11 nucleotides line up with TRBD1. CDR1 and CDR2 (germline): SNHLY, FYNNEI. The ends lost 5 bases at V and 6 bases at J; junction bases unmatched: 6. The CDR3 is 15 residues long.

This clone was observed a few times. CDR3 nucleotides: TGTGCCAGCAGCCTCGGAGAGACCCAGTACTTC. As protein: CASSLGETQYF. The V and J genes are TRBV27 and TRBJ2-5; D gene ambiguous. The CDR3 runs 11 residues. Trimming pared 6 bases from V and 4 bases from J, leaving 6 bases between. Per germline, CDR1 MNHEY and CDR2 SMNVEV (reference sequence).

DNA of the CDR3: TGTGCCAGCAGTGACAACAACAGGGGCAATCAGCCCCAGCATTTT. Protein product: CASSDNNRGNQPQHF. The J gene is TRBJ1-5, the V gene TRBV28; a weak D match, TRBD1 (6 bases). V dropped 5 bases and J dropped 2 bases, with 13 bases sitting between them. The CDR3 is 15 amino acids. Germline CDR1 MDHEN, CDR2 SYDVKM.

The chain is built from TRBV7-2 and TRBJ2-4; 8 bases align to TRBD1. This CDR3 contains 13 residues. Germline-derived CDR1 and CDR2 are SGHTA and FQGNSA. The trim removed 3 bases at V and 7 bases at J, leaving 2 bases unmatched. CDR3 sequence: CASSLDRDNIQYF. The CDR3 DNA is TGTGCCAGCAGCTTGGACAGGGATAACATTCAGTACTTC.

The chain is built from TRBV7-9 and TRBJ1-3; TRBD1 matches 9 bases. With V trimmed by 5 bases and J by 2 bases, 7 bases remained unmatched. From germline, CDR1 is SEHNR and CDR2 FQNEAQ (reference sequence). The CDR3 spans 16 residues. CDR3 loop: CASSPPGQGAGNTIYF. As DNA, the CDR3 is TGTGCCAGCAGCCCACCGGGACAGGGAGCTGGAAACACCATATATTTT.

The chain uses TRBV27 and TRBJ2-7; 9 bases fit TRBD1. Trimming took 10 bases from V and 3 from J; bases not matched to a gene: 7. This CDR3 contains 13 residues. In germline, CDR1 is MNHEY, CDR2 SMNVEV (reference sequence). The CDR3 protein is CATGPTGGYEQYF. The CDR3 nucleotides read TGTGCCACCGGACCGACAGGGGGCTACGAGCAGTACTTC.

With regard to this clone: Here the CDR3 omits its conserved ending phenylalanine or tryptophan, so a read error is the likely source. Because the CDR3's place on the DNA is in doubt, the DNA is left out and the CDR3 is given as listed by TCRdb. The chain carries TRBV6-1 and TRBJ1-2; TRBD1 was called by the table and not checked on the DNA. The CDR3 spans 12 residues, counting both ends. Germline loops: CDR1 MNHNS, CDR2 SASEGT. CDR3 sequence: CASSEGVVGQKY.

Written as DNA, the CDR3 is TGTGCCAGCAGACGAAGGACCGGGACAGGGGATTCACCCCTCCACTTT. Residues: CASRRRTGTGDSPLHF. J is TRBJ1-6 and V is TRBV11-2, with TRBD1 identical over 10 bases. Germline trimming cut 6 bases from V and 8 bases from J; bases unmatched to any gene: 10. The germline CDR1 and CDR2 sequences are SGHAT and FQNNGV. The CDR3 contains 16 residues.

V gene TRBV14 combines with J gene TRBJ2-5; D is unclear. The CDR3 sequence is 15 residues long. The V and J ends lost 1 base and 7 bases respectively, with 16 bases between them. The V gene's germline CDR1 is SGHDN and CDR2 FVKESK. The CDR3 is CASSQGWQLGATQYF. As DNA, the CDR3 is TGTGCCAGCAGCCAAGGGTGGCAGCTAGGAGCGACCCAGTACTTC.

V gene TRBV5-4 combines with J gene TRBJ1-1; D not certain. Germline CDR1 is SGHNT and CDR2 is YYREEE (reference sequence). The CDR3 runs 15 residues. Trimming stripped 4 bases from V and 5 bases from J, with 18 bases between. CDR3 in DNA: TGTGCCAGCAGCCTTAGACCCCGGGAGGAGACTGAAGCTTTCTTT. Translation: CASSLRPREETEAFF.

The CDR3 DNA sequence: TGTGCCAGCAGTGATTTGACATACTCTGGGGCCAACGTCCTGACTTTC. Protein product: CASSDLTYSGANVLTF. The V and J genes are TRBV25-1 and TRBJ2-6, with no clear D. Germline V CDR1 and CDR2: MGHDK, SYGVNS. The CDR3 runs 16 residues. Trimming pared 3 bases from V and 0 bases from J, leaving 9 bases between.

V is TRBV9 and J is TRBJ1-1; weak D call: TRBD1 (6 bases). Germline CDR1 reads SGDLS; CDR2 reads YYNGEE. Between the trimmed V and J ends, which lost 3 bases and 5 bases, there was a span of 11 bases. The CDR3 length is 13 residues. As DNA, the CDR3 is TGTGCCAGCAGCGAGGGGGGGAGTACTGAAGCTTTCTTT. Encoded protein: CASSEGGSTEAFF.

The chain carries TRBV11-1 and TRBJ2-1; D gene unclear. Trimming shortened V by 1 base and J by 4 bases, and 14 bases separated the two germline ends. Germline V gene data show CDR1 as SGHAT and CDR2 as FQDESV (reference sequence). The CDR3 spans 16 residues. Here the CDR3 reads CASSLEPTTSYNEQFF. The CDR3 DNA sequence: TGTGCCAGCAGCTTAGAGCCAACGACTTCGTACAATGAGCAGTTCTTC.

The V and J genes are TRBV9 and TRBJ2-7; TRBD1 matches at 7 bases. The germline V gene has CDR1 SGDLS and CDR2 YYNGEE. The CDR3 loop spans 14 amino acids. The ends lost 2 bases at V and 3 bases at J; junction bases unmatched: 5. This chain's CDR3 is CASSVEDRYYEQYF. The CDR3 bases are TGTGCCAGCAGCGTGGAGGACAGGTACTACGAGCAGTACTTC.

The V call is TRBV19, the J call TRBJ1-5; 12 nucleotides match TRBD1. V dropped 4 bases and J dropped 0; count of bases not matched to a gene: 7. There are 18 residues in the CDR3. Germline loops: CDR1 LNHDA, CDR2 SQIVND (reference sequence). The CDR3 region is CASSRYRDRGPSNQPQHF. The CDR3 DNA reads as TGTGCCAGTAGTAGATACCGGGACAGGGGGCCTAGCAATCAGCCCCAGCATTTT.

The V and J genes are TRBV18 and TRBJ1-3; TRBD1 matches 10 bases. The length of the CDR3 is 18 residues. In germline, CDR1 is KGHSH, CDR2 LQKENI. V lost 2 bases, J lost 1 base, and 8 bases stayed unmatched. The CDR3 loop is CASSPGPGTGVSGNTIYF. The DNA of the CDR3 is TGTGCCAGCTCACCAGGTCCCGGGACAGGGGTTTCTGGAAACACCATATATTTT.

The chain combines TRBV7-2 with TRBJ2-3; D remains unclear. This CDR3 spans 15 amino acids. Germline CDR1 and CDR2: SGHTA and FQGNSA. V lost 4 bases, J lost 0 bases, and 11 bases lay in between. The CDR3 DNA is TGTGCCAGCAGCTCCCGAGCTACTAGCACAGATACGCAGTATTTT. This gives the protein CASSSRATSTDTQYF.

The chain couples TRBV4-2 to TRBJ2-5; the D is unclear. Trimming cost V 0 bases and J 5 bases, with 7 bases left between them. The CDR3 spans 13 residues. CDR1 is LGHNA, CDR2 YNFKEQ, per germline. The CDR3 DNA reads TGTGCCAGCAGCCAAGATCTGTTGGAGACCCAGTACTTC. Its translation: CASSQDLLETQYF.

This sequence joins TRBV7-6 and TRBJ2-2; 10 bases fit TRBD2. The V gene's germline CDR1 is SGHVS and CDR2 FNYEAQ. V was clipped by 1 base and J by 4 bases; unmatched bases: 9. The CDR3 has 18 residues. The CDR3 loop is CASSLDTAGGPSTGELFF. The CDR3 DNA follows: TGTGCCAGCAGCTTAGATACAGCGGGGGGGCCTAGCACCGGGGAGCTGTTTTTT.